This TCR beta chain is drawn from a study of blood T cell repertoires in COVID-19. Produced via immunoSEQ multiplex PCR; TCRdb's table is partial and in-frame only. The table has under 150,000 clones, about four fifths seen once. The CDR3 totals 14 residues. Trimming removed 4 bases from V and 2 bases from J, with 10 bases in between. CDR1 is MGHDK, CDR2 SYGVNS, per germline. The TCR was taken from a human donor with acute or convalescent COVID-19. The donor label of this sample is uncertain. The sample comprised peripheral blood. V usage is TRBV25-1 and J usage is TRBJ2-3; D gene unclear. In nucleotides, the CDR3 is TGTGCCAGCAGTGCGTACCAGGTCACAGATACGCAGTATTTT. The encoded protein is CASSAYQVTDTQYF.